A selection of T cell receptor beta chains follows, all from one sample in a study of T-cell reconstitution after alpha-beta-depleted transplantation in children. TCRdb itself ran the PCR reads through MiXCR, one entry per CDR3 protein. The repertoire holds about 610,000 distinct CDR3 sequences, 25% to 30% seen once, with less than 40% in the top ten. The sample was PBMCs, taken before TCRalphabeta/CD19-depleted stem cell transplant. These receptors originate from a boy in the first two years of life with Wiskott-Aldrich syndrome, due to receive a stem cell transplant. The CDR3 runs from the conserved cysteine through the conserved F or W. A D gene is named only where the DNA matches it firmly. Expanded clones are given a class, and other clones once, few, many or no size at all.

j_gene	d_gene	v_gene	abundance	CDR3aa	CDR3nt
TRBJ2-1	NA	TRBV3-1	NA	CASSPIVLLKGDEQFF	TGTGCCAGCAGCCCGATCGTGCTTCTCAAAGGCGATGAGCAGTTCTTC
TRBJ1-2	NA	TRBV10-3	NA	CAISATANYGYTF	TGTGCCATCAGTGCGACAGCTAACTATGGCTACACCTTC
TRBJ1-4	TRBD1	TRBV5-1	NA	CASSLVSGTVEKLFF	TGCGCCAGCAGCTTGGTGTCAGGGACAGTTGAAAAACTGTTTTTT
TRBJ1-6	NA	TRBV6-5	NA	CASSSPGNSPLHF	TGTGCCAGCAGTTCTCCGGGGAATTCACCCCTCCACTTT
TRBJ2-1	NA	TRBV21-1	NA	CATALGPDNEQFF	TGTGCCACTGCACTCGGACCCGACAATGAGCAGTTCTTC
TRBJ2-6	NA	TRBV5-1	few	CASSLRIASRSGANVLTF	TGCGCCAGCAGCTTGAGAATTGCAAGCCGCTCTGGGGCCAACGTCCTGACTTTC
TRBJ2-3	TRBD1	TRBV5-1	NA	CASKVGGRTDTQYF	TGCGCCAGCAAAGTAGGGGGCAGAACAGATACGCAGTATTTT
TRBJ1-2	NA	TRBV20-1	few	CSASTQVGGNGYTF	TGCAGTGCTAGTACCCAAGTGGGGGGCAATGGCTACACCTTC
TRBJ2-1	TRBD2	TRBV28	NA	CASSDPSGSSYNEQFF	TGTGCCAGCAGTGACCCTAGCGGGAGCTCCTACAATGAGCAGTTCTTC
TRBJ1-1	NA	TRBV29-1	NA	CSVGGKFEAEAFF	TGCAGCGTTGGCGGAAAGTTCGAAGCTGAAGCTTTCTTT
TRBJ2-2	NA	TRBV5-6	few	CASSTHPTGELFF	TGTGCCAGCAGCACACACCCTACCGGGGAGCTGTTTTTT